The TCR beta chain under discussion was sequenced for a study of beta chain features in type 1 diabetes. Purity of each sorted population was above 95%. Expressed TCRB transcripts were sequenced because the entire RNA isolate underwent reverse transcription. Naive, central memory and regulatory T cell samples yielded about 4 million reads on average. The table came from immunoSEQ multiplex PCR; TCRdb's copy has only in-frame clones and leaves some out. The sample has 230,000 or so clones; about a sixth are singletons. Study-level results: TCRB CDR3s from Type 1 diabetes patients were moderately but significantly shorter in all four CD4+ subsets. cDNA-based reads could over-represent cells with high TCR expression.

Note on this clone: The antigen remains undetermined.

V was shortened by 0 bases and J by 1 base, with 0 bases between the two germline ends. Germline V gene lookup returns CDR1 GTSNPN and CDR2 SVGIG (reference sequence). The CDR3 consists of 12 residues. The chain joins TRBV30 to TRBJ2-2; D is unresolved. The sequenced material came from naive CD4+ T cells from blood. The sequence came from a man under 40 with type 1 diabetes. The CDR3 sequence is CAWSVNTGELFF. CDR3 DNA: TGTGCCTGGAGTGTGAACACCGGGGAGCTGTTTTTT.